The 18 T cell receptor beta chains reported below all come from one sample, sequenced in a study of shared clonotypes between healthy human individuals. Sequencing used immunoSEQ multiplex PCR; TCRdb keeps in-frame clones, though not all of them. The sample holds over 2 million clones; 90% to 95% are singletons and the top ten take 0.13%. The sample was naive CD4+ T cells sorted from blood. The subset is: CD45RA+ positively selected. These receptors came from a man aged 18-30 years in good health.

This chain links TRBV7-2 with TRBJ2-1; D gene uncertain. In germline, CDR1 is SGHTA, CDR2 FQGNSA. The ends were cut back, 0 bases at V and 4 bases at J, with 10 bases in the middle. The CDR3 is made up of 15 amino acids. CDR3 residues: CASSLAPTLYNEQFF. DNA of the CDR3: TGTGCCAGCAGCTTAGCCCCGACTCTTTACAATGAGCAGTTCTTC.

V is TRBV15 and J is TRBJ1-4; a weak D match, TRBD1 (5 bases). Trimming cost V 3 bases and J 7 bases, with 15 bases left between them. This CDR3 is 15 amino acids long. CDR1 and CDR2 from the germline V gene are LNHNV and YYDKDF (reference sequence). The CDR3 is CATSRETGVGEKLFF. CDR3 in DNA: TGTGCCACCAGCAGGGAGACGGGGGTTGGTGAAAAACTGTTTTTT.

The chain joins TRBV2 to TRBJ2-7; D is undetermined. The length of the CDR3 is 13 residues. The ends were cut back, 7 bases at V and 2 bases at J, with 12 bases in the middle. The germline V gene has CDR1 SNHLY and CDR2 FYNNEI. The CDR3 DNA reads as TGTGCCAGCACCGCGACATTGACCTACGAGCAGTACTTC. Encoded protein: CASTATLTYEQYF.

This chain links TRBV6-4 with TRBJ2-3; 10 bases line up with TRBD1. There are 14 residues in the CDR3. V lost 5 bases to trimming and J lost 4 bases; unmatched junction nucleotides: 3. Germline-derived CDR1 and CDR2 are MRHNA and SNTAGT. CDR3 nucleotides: TGTGCCAGCAGTCAGACAGGGGGCGCAGATACGCAGTATTTT. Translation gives CASSQTGGADTQYF.

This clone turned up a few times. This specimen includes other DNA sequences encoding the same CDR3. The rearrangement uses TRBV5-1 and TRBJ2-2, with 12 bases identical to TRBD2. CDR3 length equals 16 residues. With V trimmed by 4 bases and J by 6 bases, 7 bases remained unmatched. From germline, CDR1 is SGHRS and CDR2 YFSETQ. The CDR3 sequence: CASSLRLAGAAGELFF. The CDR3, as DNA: TGCGCCAGCAGCCTAAGACTAGCGGGGGCGGCCGGGGAGCTGTTTTTT.

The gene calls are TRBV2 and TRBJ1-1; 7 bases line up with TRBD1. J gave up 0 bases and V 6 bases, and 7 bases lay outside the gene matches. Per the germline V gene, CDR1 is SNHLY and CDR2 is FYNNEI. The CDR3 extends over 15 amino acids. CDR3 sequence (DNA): TGTGCCAGCAGCGACACAGGGGTGGTGAACACTGAAGCTTTCTTT. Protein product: CASSDTGVVNTEAFF.

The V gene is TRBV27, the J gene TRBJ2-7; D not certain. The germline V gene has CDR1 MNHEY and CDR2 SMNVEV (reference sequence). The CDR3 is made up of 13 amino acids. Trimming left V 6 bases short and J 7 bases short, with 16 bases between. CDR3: CASRTSGRMEQYF. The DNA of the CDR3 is TGTGCCAGCAGAACATCCGGCCGGATGGAGCAGTACTTC.

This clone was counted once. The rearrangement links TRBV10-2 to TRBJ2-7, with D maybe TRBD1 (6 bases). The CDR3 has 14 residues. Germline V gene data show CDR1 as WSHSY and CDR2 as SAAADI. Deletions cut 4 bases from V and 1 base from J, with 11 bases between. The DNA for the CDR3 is TGCGCCAGCAGTGTGCAGGGGCTATCCTACGAGCAGTACTTC. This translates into CASSVQGLSYEQYF.

Here the CDR3 DNA reads TGCGCCAGCAGCTATGCCGCCTTTGTTAATGAAAAACTGTTTTTT. It encodes CASSYAAFVNEKLFF. The chain joins TRBV4-1 to TRBJ1-4, with unresolved D. Germline V gene data show CDR1 as MGHRA and CDR2 as YSYEKL. CDR3 length: 15 amino acids. V gave up 5 bases and J gave up 4 bases, with 14 bases separating them.

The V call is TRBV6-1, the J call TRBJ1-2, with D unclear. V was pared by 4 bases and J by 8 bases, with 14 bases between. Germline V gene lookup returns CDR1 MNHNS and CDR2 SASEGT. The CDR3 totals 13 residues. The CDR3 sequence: CASSANQVGGYTF. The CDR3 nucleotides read TGTGCCAGCAGTGCTAATCAGGTTGGAGGCTACACCTTC.

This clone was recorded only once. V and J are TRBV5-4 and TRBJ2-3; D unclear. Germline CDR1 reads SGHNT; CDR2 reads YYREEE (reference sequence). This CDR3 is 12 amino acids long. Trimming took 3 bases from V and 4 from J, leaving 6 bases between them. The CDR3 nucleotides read TGTGCCAGCAGCTCCCTCCCAGATACGCAGTATTTT. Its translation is CASSSLPDTQYF. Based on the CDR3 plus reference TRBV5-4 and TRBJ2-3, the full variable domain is ETGVTQSPTHLIKTRGQQVTLRCSSQSGHNTVSWYQQALGQGPQFIFQYYREEENGRGNFPPRFSGLQFPNYSSELNVNALELDDSALYLCASSSLPDTQYFGPGTRLTVL.

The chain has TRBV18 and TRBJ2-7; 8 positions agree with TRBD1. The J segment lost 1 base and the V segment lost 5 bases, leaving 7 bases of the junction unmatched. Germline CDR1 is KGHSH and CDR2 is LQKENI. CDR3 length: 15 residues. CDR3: CASSSSRDRSYEQYF. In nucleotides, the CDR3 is TGTGCCAGCTCATCGTCCCGGGACAGGTCCTACGAGCAGTACTTC.

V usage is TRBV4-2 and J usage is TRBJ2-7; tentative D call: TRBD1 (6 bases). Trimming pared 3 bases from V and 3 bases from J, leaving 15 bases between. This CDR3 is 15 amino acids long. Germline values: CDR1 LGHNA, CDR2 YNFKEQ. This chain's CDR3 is CASSQEAGALYEQYF. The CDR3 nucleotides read TGTGCCAGCAGCCAGGAAGCAGGGGCCCTCTACGAGCAGTACTTC.

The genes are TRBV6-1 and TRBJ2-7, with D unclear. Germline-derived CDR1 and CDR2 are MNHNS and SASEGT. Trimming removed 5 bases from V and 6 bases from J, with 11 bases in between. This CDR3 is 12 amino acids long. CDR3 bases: TGTGCCAGCAGTCGCTATGATCGCGAGCAGTACTTC. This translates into CASSRYDREQYF.

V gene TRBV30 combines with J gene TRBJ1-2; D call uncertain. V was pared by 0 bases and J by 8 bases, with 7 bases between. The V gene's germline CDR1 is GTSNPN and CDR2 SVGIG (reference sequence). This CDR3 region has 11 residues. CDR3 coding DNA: TGTGCCTGGAGTGTACCGCGGGGCTACACCTTC. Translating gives CAWSVPRGYTF.

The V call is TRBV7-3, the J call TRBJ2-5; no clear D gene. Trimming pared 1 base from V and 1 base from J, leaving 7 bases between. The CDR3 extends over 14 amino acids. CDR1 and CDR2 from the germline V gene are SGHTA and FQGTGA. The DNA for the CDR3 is TGTGCCAGCAGCTTAATCGGGCCCCAAGAGACCCAGTACTTC. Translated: CASSLIGPQETQYF.

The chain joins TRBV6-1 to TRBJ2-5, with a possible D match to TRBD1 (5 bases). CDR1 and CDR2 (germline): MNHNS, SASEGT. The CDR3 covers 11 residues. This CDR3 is CAGAAKETQYF. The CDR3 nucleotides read TGTGCTGGGGCAGCAAAAGAGACCCAGTACTTC.

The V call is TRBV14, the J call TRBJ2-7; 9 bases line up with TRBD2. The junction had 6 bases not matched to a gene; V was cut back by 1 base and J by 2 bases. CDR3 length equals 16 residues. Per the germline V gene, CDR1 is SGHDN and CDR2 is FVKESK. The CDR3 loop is CASSQGASGVAYEQYF. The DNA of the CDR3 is TGTGCCAGCAGCCAAGGGGCTAGCGGGGTTGCCTACGAGCAGTACTTC.